This T cell receptor beta chain is from a study of blood T cell repertoires in COVID-19. Whole-study context: Material from acute and convalescent COVID-19 was sourced from the United States, Italy and Spain. Sources were T cells, B-cell-depleted T cells, or PBMCs; the material itself was cDNA or gDNA.

In the original processing: It was from reference gene primer amplification that nucleated cell counts were estimated. Only in-frame clones appear in the TCRdb table, and some are missing; sequencing was by immunoSEQ multiplex PCR. Clonal size and the V and J genes are those of that table, whereas D and trimming came from the DNA. In the table there are around 64,000 clones, roughly 84% of which are singletons. The source of this sequence is a man of 80 years or more in a cohort sampled during active COVID-19. The specimen sequenced was peripheral blood.

The CDR3 sequence: CASSPYQGLANTGELFF. In DNA, the CDR3 is TGTGCCAGCAGCCCATATCAGGGACTAGCAAACACCGGGGAGCTGTTTTTT. The genes are TRBV9 and TRBJ2-2; TRBD2 aligns across 9 bases. CDR3 length: 17 residues. The germline V gene encodes CDR1 SGDLS and CDR2 YYNGEE. J gave up 2 bases and V 4 bases, and 9 bases lay outside the gene matches.